The source of this T cell receptor beta chain is a study of blood T cell repertoires in COVID-19. TCRdb keeps only in-frame clones here, not all; method: immunoSEQ multiplex PCR. The sample contains tens of thousands of clones, 80% to 85% of which appear only once. CDR3 length equals 15 residues. With V trimmed by 7 bases and J by 2 bases, 7 bases remained unmatched. In germline, CDR1 is MGHDK, CDR2 SYGVNS. The sample was peripheral blood. This receptor was taken from a man aged 80 or over with COVID-19, enrolled during active disease. The chain combines TRBV25-1 with TRBJ2-2; TRBD2 matches at 7 bases. The CDR3 DNA follows: TGTGCCAGCATGAGGAGCGGGGTCAACACCGGGGAGCTGTTTTTT. Translated: CASMRSGVNTGELFF.